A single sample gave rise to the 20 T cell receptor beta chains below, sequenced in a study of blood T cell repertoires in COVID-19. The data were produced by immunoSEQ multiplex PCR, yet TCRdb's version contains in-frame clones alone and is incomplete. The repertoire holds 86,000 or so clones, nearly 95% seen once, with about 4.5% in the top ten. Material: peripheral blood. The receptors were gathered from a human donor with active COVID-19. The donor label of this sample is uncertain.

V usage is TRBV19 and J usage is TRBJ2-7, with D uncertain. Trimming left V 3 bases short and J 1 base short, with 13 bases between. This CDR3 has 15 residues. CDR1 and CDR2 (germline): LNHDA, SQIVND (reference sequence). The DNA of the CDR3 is TGTGCCAGTAGTATTCTGTTTGGCAATTCCTACGAGCAGTACTTC. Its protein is CASSILFGNSYEQYF.

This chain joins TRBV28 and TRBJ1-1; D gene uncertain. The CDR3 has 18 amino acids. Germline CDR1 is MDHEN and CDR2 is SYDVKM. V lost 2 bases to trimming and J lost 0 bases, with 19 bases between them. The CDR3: CASSLAVRRAAMNTEAFF. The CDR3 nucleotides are TGTGCCAGCAGTTTAGCAGTGAGGCGGGCAGCCATGAACACTGAAGCTTTCTTT.

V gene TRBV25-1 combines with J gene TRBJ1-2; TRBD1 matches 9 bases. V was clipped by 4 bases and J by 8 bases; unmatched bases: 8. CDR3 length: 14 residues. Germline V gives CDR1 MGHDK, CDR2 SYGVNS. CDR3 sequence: CASSVGTGIRGYTF. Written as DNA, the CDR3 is TGTGCCAGCAGTGTTGGGACAGGGATCCGCGGCTACACCTTC.

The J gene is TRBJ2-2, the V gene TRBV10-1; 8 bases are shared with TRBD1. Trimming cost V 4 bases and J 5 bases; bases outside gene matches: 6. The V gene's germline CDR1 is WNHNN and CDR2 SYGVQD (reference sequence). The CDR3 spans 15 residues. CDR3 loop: CASSGTGRWTGELFF. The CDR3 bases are TGCGCCAGCAGTGGGACAGGGAGGTGGACCGGGGAGCTGTTTTTT.

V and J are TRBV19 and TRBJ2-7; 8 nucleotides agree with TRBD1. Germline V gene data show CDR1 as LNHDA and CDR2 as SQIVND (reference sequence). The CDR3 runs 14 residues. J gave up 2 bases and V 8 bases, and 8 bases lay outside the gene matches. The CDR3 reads CASRTGPQTYEQYF. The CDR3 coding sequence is TGTGCCAGTCGGACAGGGCCCCAAACCTACGAGCAGTACTTC.

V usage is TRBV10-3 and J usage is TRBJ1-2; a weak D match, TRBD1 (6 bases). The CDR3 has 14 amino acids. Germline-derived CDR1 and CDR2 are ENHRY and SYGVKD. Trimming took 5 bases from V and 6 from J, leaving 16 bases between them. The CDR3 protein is CAISSNDRNHGYTF. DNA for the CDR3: TGTGCCATCAGTTCCAATGACAGGAACCATGGCTACACCTTC.

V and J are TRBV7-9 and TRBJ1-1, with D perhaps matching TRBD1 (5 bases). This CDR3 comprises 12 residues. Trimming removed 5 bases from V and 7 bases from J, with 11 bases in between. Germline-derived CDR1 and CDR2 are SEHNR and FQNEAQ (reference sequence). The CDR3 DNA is TGTGCCAGCAGCCCTCAGGGCCTTGAAGCTTTCTTT. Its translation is CASSPQGLEAFF.

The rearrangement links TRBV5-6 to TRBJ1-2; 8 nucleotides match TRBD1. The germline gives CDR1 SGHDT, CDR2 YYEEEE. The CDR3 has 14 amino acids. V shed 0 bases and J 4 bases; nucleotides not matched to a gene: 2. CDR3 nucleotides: TGTGCCAGCAGCTTGGTTGACAGGGGCTATGGCTACACCTTC. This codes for CASSLVDRGYGYTF.

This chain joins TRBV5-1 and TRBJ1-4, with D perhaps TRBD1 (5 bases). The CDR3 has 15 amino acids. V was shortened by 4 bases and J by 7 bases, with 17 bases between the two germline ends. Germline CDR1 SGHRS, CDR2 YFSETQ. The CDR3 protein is CASSPQTDISEKLFF. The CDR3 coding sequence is TGCGCCAGCAGCCCTCAGACAGACATAAGTGAAAAACTGTTTTTT.

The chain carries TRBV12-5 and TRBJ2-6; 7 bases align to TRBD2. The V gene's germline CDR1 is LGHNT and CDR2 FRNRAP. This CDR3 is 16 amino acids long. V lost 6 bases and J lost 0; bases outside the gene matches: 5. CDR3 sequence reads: CASGLSGGSGANVLTF. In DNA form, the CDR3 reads TGTGCTAGTGGCCTCTCGGGGGGCTCTGGGGCCAACGTCCTGACTTTC.

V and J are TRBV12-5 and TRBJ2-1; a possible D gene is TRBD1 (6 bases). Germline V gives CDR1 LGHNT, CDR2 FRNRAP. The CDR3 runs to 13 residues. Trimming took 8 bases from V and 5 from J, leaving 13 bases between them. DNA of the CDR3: TGTGCTAGTTCCAGGGGCGCCCACAATGAGCAGTTCTTC. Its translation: CASSRGAHNEQFF.

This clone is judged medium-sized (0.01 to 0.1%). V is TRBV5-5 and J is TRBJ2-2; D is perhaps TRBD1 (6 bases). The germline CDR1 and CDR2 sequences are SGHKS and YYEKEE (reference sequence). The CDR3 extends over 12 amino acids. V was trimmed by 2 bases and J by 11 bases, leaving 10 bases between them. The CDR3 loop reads CASSFSGTELFF. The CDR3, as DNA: TGTGCCAGCAGCTTCTCCGGGACAGAGCTGTTTTTT.

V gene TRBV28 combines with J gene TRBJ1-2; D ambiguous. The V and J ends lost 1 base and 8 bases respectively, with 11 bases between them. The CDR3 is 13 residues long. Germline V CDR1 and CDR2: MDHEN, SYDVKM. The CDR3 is CASSLFGSGGYTF. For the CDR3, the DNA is TGTGCCAGCAGTTTATTCGGATCCGGGGGCTACACCTTC.

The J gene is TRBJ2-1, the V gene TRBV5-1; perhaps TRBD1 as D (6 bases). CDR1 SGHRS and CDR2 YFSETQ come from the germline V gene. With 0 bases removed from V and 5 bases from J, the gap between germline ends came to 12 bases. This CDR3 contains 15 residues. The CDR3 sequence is CASSLEGVAHNEQFF. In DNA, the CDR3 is TGCGCCAGCAGCTTGGAGGGGGTTGCCCACAATGAGCAGTTCTTC.

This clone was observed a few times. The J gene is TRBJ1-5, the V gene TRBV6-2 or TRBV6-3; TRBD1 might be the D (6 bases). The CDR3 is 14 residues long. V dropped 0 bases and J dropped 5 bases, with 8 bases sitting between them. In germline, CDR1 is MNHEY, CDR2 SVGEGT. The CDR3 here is CASSYSRGYQPQHF. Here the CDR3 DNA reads TGTGCCAGCAGTTACTCGAGGGGGTATCAGCCCCAGCATTTT.

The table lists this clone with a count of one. The CDR3: CASSTQQGFEQYF. CDR3 in DNA: TGTGCCAGCAGTACCCAACAGGGGTTCGAGCAGTACTTC. The chain is built from TRBV6-2 or TRBV6-3 and TRBJ2-7; the match to TRBD1 covers 7 bases. There are 13 residues in the CDR3. With 5 bases clipped from V and 6 bases from J, the junction kept 7 bases outside the gene matches. Per germline, CDR1 MNHEY and CDR2 SVGEGT.

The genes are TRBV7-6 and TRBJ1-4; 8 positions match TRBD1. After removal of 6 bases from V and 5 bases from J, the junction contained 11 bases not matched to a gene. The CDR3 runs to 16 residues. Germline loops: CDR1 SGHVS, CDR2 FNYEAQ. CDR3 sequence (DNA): TGTGCCAGCAGGAAAGGAGACAGGGGAGGGAATGAAAAACTGTTTTTT. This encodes CASRKGDRGGNEKLFF. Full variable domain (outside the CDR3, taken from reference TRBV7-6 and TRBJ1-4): GAGVSQSPRYKVTKRGQDVALRCDPISGHVSLYWYRQALGQGPEFLTYFNYEAQQDKSGLPNDRFSAERPEGSISTLTIQRTEQRDSAMYRCASRKGDRGGNEKLFFGSGTQLSVL.

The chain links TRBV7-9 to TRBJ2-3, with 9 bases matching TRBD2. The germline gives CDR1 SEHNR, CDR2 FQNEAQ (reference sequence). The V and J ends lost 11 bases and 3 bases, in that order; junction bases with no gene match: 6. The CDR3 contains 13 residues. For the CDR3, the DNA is TGTGCCGGGAAGACTAGCGGAACAGATACGCAGTATTTT. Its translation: CAGKTSGTDTQYF.

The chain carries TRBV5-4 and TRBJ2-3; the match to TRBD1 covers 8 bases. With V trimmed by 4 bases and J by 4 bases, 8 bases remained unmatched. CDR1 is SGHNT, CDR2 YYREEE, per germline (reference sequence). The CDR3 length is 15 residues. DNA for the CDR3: TGTGCCAGCAGCCGTACCGCAGGGGGCGCAGATACGCAGTATTTT. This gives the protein CASSRTAGGADTQYF.

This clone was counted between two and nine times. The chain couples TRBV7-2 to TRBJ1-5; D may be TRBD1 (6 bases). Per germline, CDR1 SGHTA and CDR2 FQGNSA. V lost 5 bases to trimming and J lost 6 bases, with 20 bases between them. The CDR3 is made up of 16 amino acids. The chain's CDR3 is CASSPGDRKLSQPQHF. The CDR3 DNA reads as TGTGCCAGCAGCCCCGGAGACAGGAAATTAAGTCAGCCCCAGCATTTT.